This T cell receptor (beta chain) was retrieved from a study of T cells in women clearing cervical HPV infection. Study-wide context: Cases were women with histologically confirmed HPV16-related CIN3 or worse, including a couple of invasive cancers.

This CDR3 has 15 amino acids. V trimming: 3 bases; J trimming: 7 bases; junction bases outside the gene matches: 6. Germline V gene sequence: CDR1 SGHTA, CDR2 FQGTGA. In regard to this clone: The CDR3 end lies 3 residues beyond the end of the read and is filled in from the germline J gene.

TCRdb's table, derived via immunoSEQ multiplex PCR, lists solely in-frame clones and lacks some. Found here are about 30,000 clones; the top ten clones hold about 4.5%. The chain is built from TRBV7-3 and TRBJ1-6; 7 bases fit TRBD1. The sequence was collected from a woman between 18 and 70 years old with a cervical HPV16 infection that either progressed to CIN3+ or cleared (not recorded which). Material for sequencing was blood buffy coat. The part of the CDR3 DNA that was read is TGTGCCAGCAGCTTGCTTACAGGGGCAAATTCACCC. Amino acids: CASSLLTGANSP. The CDR3 in its entirety is CASSLLTGANSPLHF.